The sequence of this T cell receptor (beta chain) was determined in a study of shared clonotypes between healthy human individuals. Genomic DNA of unsorted samples came from 85 million to 90 million PBMCs. Assay execution took place at the deep level. The authors split each subset's genomic DNA evenly across several immunoSEQ plates. Ten immunoSEQ deep assay plates served to sequence unsorted PBMC DNA. The method was immunoSEQ multiplex PCR; TCRdb's version includes in-frame clones alone and lacks a portion of them. The sample has 450,000 to 500,000 clones, 78% seen once. This CDR3 comprises 14 residues. From germline, CDR1 is GTSNPN and CDR2 SVGIG (reference sequence). V dropped 3 bases and J dropped 2 bases, with 14 bases sitting between them.

The chain joins TRBV30 to TRBJ2-7; perhaps TRBD1 as D (5 bases). This sequence was found in a woman aged 40 to 50 in good health. Some clones in this sample may be carry-over from other donors' samples. The sample comprised PBMCs. CDR3: CAWRGWGRAYEQYF. In DNA, the CDR3 is TGTGCCTGGAGAGGCTGGGGCAGAGCCTACGAGCAGTACTTC.